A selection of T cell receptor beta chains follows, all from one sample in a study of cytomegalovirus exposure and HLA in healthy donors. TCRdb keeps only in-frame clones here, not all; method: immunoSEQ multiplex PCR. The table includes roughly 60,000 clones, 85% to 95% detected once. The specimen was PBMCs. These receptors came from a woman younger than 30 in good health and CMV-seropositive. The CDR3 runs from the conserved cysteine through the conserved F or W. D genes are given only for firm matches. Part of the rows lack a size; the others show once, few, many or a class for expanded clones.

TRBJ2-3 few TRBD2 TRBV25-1 CASSEIASGSPDTQYF TGTGCCAGCAGTGAAATAGCGAGCGGGAGCCCAGATACGCAGTATTTT
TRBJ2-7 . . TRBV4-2 CASSQIQGNEQYF TGTGCCAGCAGCCAGATACAGGGAAACGAGCAGTACTTC
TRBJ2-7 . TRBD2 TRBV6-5 CASSSLASGGYEQYF TGTGCCAGCAGTTCTCTCGCTAGCGGGGGTTACGAGCAGTACTTC
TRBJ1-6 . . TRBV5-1 CASSLVADNSPLHF TGCGCCAGCAGCTTGGTGGCAGATAATTCACCCCTCCACTTT
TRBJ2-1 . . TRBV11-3 CASSLEQSSYNEQFF TGTGCCAGCAGCTTAGAACAGAGCTCCTACAATGAGCAGTTCTTC
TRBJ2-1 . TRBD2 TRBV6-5 CASTLGGLAVDEQFF TGTGCCAGCACCCTAGGGGGACTAGCGGTTGATGAGCAGTTCTTC
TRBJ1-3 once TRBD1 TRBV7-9 CASSFNRGLDTIYF TGTGCCAGCAGCTTCAACAGGGGGTTGGACACCATATATTTT
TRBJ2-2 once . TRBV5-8 CASSFSGLSPGELFF TGTGCCAGCAGCTTTTCGGGTCTGAGCCCCGGGGAGCTGTTTTTT
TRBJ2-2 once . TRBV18 CASAGGGMGTGELFF TGTGCCAGCGCTGGAGGGGGCATGGGCACCGGGGAGCTGTTTTTT
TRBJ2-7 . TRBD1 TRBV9 CASSVEGYGQVAEQYF TGTGCCAGCAGCGTAGAAGGTTACGGACAGGTCGCCGAGCAGTACTTC
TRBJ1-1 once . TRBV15 CATSRDTGSRDTEAFF TGTGCCACCAGCAGAGATACGGGGTCGAGGGACACTGAAGCTTTCTTT
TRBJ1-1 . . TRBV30 CAWSQGLAEAFF TGTGCCTGGAGTCAGGGGCTGGCTGAAGCTTTCTTT
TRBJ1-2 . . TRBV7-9 CASSRPGMSEGYTF TGTGCCAGCAGCCGGCCGGGGATGTCGGAGGGCTACACCTTC
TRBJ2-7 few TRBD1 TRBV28 CASKTGVSYEQYF TGTGCCAGCAAGACAGGGGTCTCCTACGAGCAGTACTTC
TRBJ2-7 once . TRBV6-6 CASRSSYEQYF TGTGCCAGCAGGAGCTCCTACGAGCAGTACTTC
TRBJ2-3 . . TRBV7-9 CASSFSSGTDTQYF TGTGCCAGCAGCTTCTCTAGCGGCACAGATACGCAGTATTTT
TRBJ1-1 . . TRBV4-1 CASSRHSGLETEAFF TGCGCCAGCAGCCGGCATAGTGGACTGGAGACTGAAGCTTTCTTT
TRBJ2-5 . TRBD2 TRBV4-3 CASSRVPGLRETQYF TGCGCCAGCAGCCGTGTCCCGGGACTAAGGGAGACCCAGTACTTC
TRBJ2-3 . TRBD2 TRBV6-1 CASSALAGTDTQYF TGTGCCAGCAGTGCACTAGCGGGGACAGATACGCAGTATTTT
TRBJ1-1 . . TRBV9 CASSVTDSNTEAFF TGTGCCAGCAGCGTAACAGACAGTAACACTGAAGCTTTCTTT
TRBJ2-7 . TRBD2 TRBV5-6 CASSLLASGFYEQYF TGTGCCAGCAGCTTGCTGGCTAGCGGGTTTTACGAGCAGTACTTC
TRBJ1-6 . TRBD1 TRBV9 CASAGDRSSYNSPLHF TGTGCCAGCGCCGGGGACAGAAGCTCCTATAATTCACCCCTCCACTTT
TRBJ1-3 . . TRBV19 CASSPVSGNTIYF TGTGCCAGTAGTCCGGTCTCTGGAAACACCATATATTTT
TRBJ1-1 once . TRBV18 CASSPRRDEETEAFF TGTGCCAGCTCACCACGGAGGGACGAGGAGACTGAAGCTTTCTTT
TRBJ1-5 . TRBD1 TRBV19 CASSIEPRLRDSLSWPQHF TGTGCCAGTAGTATAGAGCCTCGACTCCGGGACAGCCTATCTTGGCCCCAGCATTTT
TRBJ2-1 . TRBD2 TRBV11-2 CASSLTSGTYNEQFF TGTGCCAGCAGCTTGACTAGCGGGACCTACAATGAGCAGTTCTTC
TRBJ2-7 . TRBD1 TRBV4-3 CASSHAGTATYAQYF TGCGCCAGCAGCCACGCCGGGACAGCGACCTACGCGCAGTACTTC
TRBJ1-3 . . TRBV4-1 CASSQVRGIVPGNTIYF TGCGCCAGCAGCCAAGTCAGGGGTATAGTTCCCGGGAACACCATATATTTT
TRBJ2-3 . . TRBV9 CASSLTGDTQYF TGTGCCAGCAGCCTCACCGGAGATACGCAGTATTTT
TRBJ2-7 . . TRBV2 CASRGGYEQYF TGTGCCAGCAGGGGGGGCTACGAGCAGTACTTC
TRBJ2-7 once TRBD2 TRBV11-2 CASSLGASGSYYEQYF TGTGCCAGCAGCTTAGGTGCTAGCGGGAGTTATTACGAGCAGTACTTC
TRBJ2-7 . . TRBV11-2 CASSLGLGGYEQYF TGTGCCAGCAGCTTAGGTCTCGGGGGATACGAGCAGTACTTC
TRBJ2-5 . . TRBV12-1 CASSPEAGGETQYF TGTGCCAGCAGCCCCGAGGCGGGGGGGGAGACCCAGTACTTC
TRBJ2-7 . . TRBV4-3 CASSQARGLGYEQYF TGCGCCAGCAGCCAGGCCCGGGGTCTAGGCTACGAGCAGTACTTC
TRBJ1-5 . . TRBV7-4 CASSQQWIWGDSNQPQHF TGTGCCAGCAGCCAACAGTGGATTTGGGGCGATAGCAATCAGCCCCAGCATTTT